The rows below give T cell receptor beta chains drawn from one sample of a study of shared clonotypes between healthy human individuals. Repertoires were generated with immunoSEQ multiplex PCR, while TCRdb's copy carries only in-frame clones and drops some. The sample carries some 2.1 million clones, about 95% recorded once. The material sequenced was naive CD8+ T cells sorted from blood. These receptors were taken from a man aged 18 to 30 in good health. CDR3s include the opening cysteine and the closing phenylalanine or tryptophan. The order of the fields is J gene, V gene, D gene, CDR3 length, clone size, CDR3 protein, CDR3 DNA. D genes are given only for firm matches. Not every row has a clone size; where given, it reads once, few, many or a size class.

J: TRBJ2-7
V: TRBV9
D: .
length: 14
size: .
CDR3: CASSVMDGHYEQYF
DNA: TGTGCCAGCAGCGTCATGGATGGGCACTACGAGCAGTACTTC

J: TRBJ2-7
V: TRBV10-1
D: TRBD1
length: 14
size: once
CDR3: CASSGVQGANEQYF
DNA: TGCGCCAGCAGCGGGGTCCAGGGGGCGAACGAGCAGTACTTC

J: TRBJ2-5
V: TRBV4-2
D: TRBD2
length: 16
size: .
CDR3: CASSQEYAGEEETQYF
DNA: TGTGCCAGCAGCCAAGAGTACGCGGGAGAAGAAGAGACCCAGTACTTC

J: TRBJ2-7
V: TRBV9
D: .
length: 12
size: .
CDR3: CASSGSSYEQYF
DNA: TGTGCCAGCAGCGGGAGCTCCTACGAGCAGTACTTC

J: TRBJ2-2
V: TRBV5-1
D: TRBD2
length: 16
size: .
CDR3: CASSLGLAGNTGELFF
DNA: TGCGCCAGCAGCTTGGGTCTAGCGGGGAACACCGGGGAGCTGTTTTTT

J: TRBJ1-2
V: TRBV29-1
D: .
length: 13
size: once
CDR3: CSVVTGTDYGYTF
DNA: TGCAGCGTCGTCACAGGGACCGACTATGGCTACACCTTC

J: TRBJ1-6
V: TRBV6-5
D: TRBD1
length: 15
size: .
CDR3: CASSYGSGGGSPLHF
DNA: TGTGCCAGCAGTTACGGGTCAGGGGGTGGCTCACCCCTCCACTTT

J: TRBJ1-2
V: TRBV28
D: TRBD1
length: 21
size: .
CDR3: CASSFLVGGGQGFAFVYGYTF
DNA: TGTGCCAGCAGTTTTTTGGTGGGTGGCGGACAGGGTTTCGCATTTGTCTATGGCTACACCTTC

J: TRBJ2-1
V: TRBV7-2
D: TRBD2
length: 19
size: .
CDR3: CASSLVPWTSGSPHNEQFF
DNA: TGTGCCAGCAGCTTAGTACCCTGGACTAGCGGGAGTCCCCACAATGAGCAGTTCTTC

J: TRBJ2-7
V: TRBV5-4
D: .
length: 14
size: .
CDR3: CASSLNFDLGEQYF
DNA: TGTGCCAGCAGCTTGAATTTCGATCTGGGCGAGCAGTACTTC

J: TRBJ2-7
V: TRBV4-1
D: TRBD2
length: 16
size: .
CDR3: CASSQEVAGGGNEQYF
DNA: TGCGCCAGCAGCCAAGAAGTAGCGGGAGGAGGAAACGAGCAGTACTTC

J: TRBJ2-3
V: TRBV7-2
D: TRBD2
length: 16
size: .
CDR3: CASSLVLAGVRDTQYF
DNA: TGTGCCAGCAGCTTAGTTCTAGCGGGAGTCAGAGATACGCAGTATTTT

J: TRBJ2-7
V: TRBV6-1
D: .
length: 14
size: once
CDR3: CASSETWGYYEQYF
DNA: TGTGCCAGCAGTGAAACGTGGGGCTACTACGAGCAGTACTTC

J: TRBJ2-5
V: TRBV5-5
D: TRBD2
length: 17
size: .
CDR3: CASSLYGRESGKETQYF
DNA: TGTGCCAGCAGCTTGTACGGGAGGGAGTCTGGTAAAGAGACCCAGTACTTC

J: TRBJ2-3
V: TRBV18
D: .
length: 15
size: .
CDR3: CASSPPFGPMGTQYF
DNA: TGTGCCAGCTCACCACCTTTTGGACCCATGGGTACGCAGTATTTT

J: TRBJ2-1
V: TRBV5-1
D: TRBD1
length: 15
size: few
CDR3: CASSFTGTGGNEQFF
DNA: TGCGCCAGCAGCTTTACCGGGACAGGGGGCAATGAGCAGTTCTTC

J: TRBJ1-2
V: TRBV6-5
D: TRBD1
length: 15
size: .
CDR3: CASSYGTALNYGYTF
DNA: TGTGCCAGCAGTTATGGGACAGCCCTTAACTATGGCTACACCTTC

J: TRBJ2-7
V: TRBV6-5
D: .
length: 14
size: .
CDR3: CASSYVQGGYEQYF
DNA: TGTGCCAGCAGTTACGTACAGGGGGGGTACGAGCAGTACTTC

J: TRBJ1-2
V: TRBV7-9
D: .
length: 16
size: .
CDR3: CASSLGPTGYGYGYTF
DNA: TGTGCCAGCAGCTTAGGGCCCACGGGGTATGGCTATGGCTACACCTTC

J: TRBJ2-7
V: TRBV13
D: .
length: 13
size: .
CDR3: CASSFRGSYEQYF
DNA: TGTGCCAGCAGCTTCAGGGGATCCTACGAGCAGTACTTC

J: TRBJ2-5
V: TRBV30
D: .
length: 13
size: .
CDR3: CAWRSRGRETQYF
DNA: TGTGCCTGGAGGTCCAGGGGCCGGGAGACCCAGTACTTC

J: TRBJ1-3
V: TRBV30
D: .
length: 12
size: .
CDR3: CAWEGTGNTIYF
DNA: TGTGCCTGGGAGGGTACTGGAAACACCATATATTTT